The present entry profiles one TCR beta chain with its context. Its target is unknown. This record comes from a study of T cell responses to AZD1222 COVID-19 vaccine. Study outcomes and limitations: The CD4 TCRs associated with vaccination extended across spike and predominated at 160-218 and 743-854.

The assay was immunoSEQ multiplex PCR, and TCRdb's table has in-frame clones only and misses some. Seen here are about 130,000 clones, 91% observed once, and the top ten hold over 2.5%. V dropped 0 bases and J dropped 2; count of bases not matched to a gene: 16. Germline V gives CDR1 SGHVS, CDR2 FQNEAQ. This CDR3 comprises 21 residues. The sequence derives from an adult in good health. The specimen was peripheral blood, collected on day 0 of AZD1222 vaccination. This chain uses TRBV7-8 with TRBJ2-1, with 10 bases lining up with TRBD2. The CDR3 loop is CASSLANIPSGGRRTYNEQFF. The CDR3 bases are TGTGCCAGCAGCTTAGCGAACATTCCTAGCGGGGGACGGCGGACCTACAATGAGCAGTTCTTC.